The 32 T cell receptor beta chains in this list originate from one sample, sequenced in a study of blood T cell repertoires in COVID-19. Produced via immunoSEQ multiplex PCR; TCRdb's table is partial and in-frame only. The table has hundreds of thousands of clones, 75% to 90% seen once. The sample comprised peripheral blood. These receptors came from a woman in her 30s with active or convalescent COVID-19.

J is TRBJ1-1 and V is TRBV2; D possibly corresponds to TRBD1 (5 bases). This CDR3 is built from 14 residues. Trimming removed 6 bases from V and 0 bases from J, with 11 bases in between. Looked up from germline, CDR1 is SNHLY and CDR2 is FYNNEI. CDR3 bases: TGTGCCAGCAGCCCGACAGCCTTGAACACTGAAGCTTTCTTT. It yields the protein CASSPTALNTEAFF. Filled out from reference TRBV2 and TRBJ1-1, the complete variable domain reads EPEVTQTPSHQVTQMGQEVILRCVPISNHLYFYWYRQILGQKVEFLVSFYNNEISEKSEIFDDQFSVERPDGSNFTLKIRSTKLEDSAMYFCASSPTALNTEAFFGQGTRLTVV.

V gene TRBV6-6 combines with J gene TRBJ1-3, with TRBD1 matching 8 bases. Germline lookup yields CDR1 MNHNY and CDR2 SVGAGI (reference sequence). V dropped 5 bases and J dropped 4; count of bases not matched to a gene: 4. The CDR3 sequence is 14 residues long. The CDR3 DNA is TGTGCCAGCAGTCGAGACAGGGGAGGAAACACCATATATTTT. This translates into CASSRDRGGNTIYF.

J is TRBJ1-1 and V is TRBV30; 7 nucleotides align to TRBD1. CDR3 length: 13 amino acids. The V gene end was trimmed by 3 bases and the J gene end by 3 bases; junction bases not matched to a gene: 4. The germline V gene has CDR1 GTSNPN and CDR2 SVGIG (reference sequence). The CDR3 is CAWRQGDHTEAFF. The CDR3 bases are TGTGCCTGGAGGCAGGGGGATCACACTGAAGCTTTCTTT. Based on the CDR3 plus reference TRBV30 and TRBJ1-1, the full variable domain is SQTIHQWPATLVQPVGSPLSLECTVEGTSNPNLYWYRQAAGRGLQLLFYSVGIGQISSEVPQNLSASRPQDRQFILSSKKLLLSDSGFYLCAWRQGDHTEAFFGQGTRLTVV.

On this clone: Compared with germline, one end of the junction differs, possibly owing to a read error. This chain links TRBV5-4 with TRBJ1-1, with unresolved D. In germline, CDR1 is SGHNT, CDR2 YYREEE (reference sequence). This CDR3 spans 13 amino acids. CDR3 loop: CASSAGKNIEAFF. Written as DNA, the CDR3 is TGTGCCAGCAGCGCCGGGAAAAACATTGAAGCTTTCTTT.

The chain joins TRBV4-1 to TRBJ2-2; 7 positions match TRBD2. Losses at the gene ends were 9 bases for V and 4 bases for J; bases not matched to a gene: 11. CDR1 MGHRA and CDR2 YSYEKL come from the germline V gene. This CDR3 has 15 amino acids. CDR3: CASAGGGLGTGELFF. CDR3 DNA sequence: TGCGCCAGTGCCGGGGGAGGGCTAGGCACCGGGGAGCTGTTTTTT.

The chain has TRBV6-6 and TRBJ2-7; 7 bases are shared with TRBD1. This CDR3 contains 13 residues. Germline V lookup: CDR1 MNHNY, CDR2 SVGAGI (reference sequence). J gave up 2 bases and V 5 bases, and 3 bases lay outside the gene matches. This CDR3 reads CASSVQGTYEQYF. The DNA for the CDR3 is TGTGCCAGCAGTGTACAGGGGACCTACGAGCAGTACTTC.

CDR3: CASNWGQTPYNEQFF. In DNA form, the CDR3 reads TGTGCCAGCAACTGGGGACAGACCCCCTACAATGAGCAGTTCTTC. The chain employs TRBV7-2 and TRBJ2-1; 7 nucleotides align to TRBD1. The length of the CDR3 is 15 residues. With V trimmed by 7 bases and J by 2 bases, 8 bases remained unmatched. CDR1 and CDR2 from the germline V gene are SGHTA and FQGNSA.

This chain uses TRBV5-1 with TRBJ2-7; D is perhaps TRBD1 (5 bases). Germline V CDR1 and CDR2: SGHRS, YFSETQ. Trimming cost V 6 bases and J 1 base, with 14 bases left between them. The CDR3 runs 14 residues. CDR3 sequence: CASTPSTGSYEQYF. The CDR3 region has the DNA TGCGCCAGCACCCCGAGCACAGGATCCTACGAGCAGTACTTC.

The chain uses TRBV19 and TRBJ2-1; no clear D gene. The CDR3 covers 13 residues. V shed 3 bases and J shed 4 bases, with 7 bases lying between them. Germline CDR1 reads LNHDA; CDR2 reads SQIVND (reference sequence). The CDR3 reads CASSMGAYNEQFF. CDR3 nucleotides: TGTGCCAGTAGTATGGGCGCTTACAATGAGCAGTTCTTC.

The chain is built from TRBV19 and TRBJ2-5; 8 nucleotides match TRBD1. There are 16 residues in the CDR3. Germline CDR1 reads LNHDA; CDR2 reads SQIVND (reference sequence). The ends lost 3 bases at V and 5 bases at J; junction bases unmatched: 11. The CDR3 DNA sequence: TGTGCCAGTAGTATTGGACAGGGTCCCAGGGGGGAGACCCAGTACTTC. Its translation is CASSIGQGPRGETQYF. Filled out from reference TRBV19 and TRBJ2-5, the complete variable domain reads DGGITQSPKYLFRKEGQNVTLSCEQNLNHDAMYWYRQDPGQGLRLIYYSQIVNDFQKGDIAEGYSVSREKKESFPLTVTSAQKNPTAFYLCASSIGQGPRGETQYFGPGTRLLVL.

This sequence joins TRBV10-2 and TRBJ1-5; D gene unclear. This CDR3 contains 13 residues. Trimming cost V 10 bases and J 2 bases, with 12 bases left between them. Per the germline V gene, CDR1 is WSHSY and CDR2 is SAAADI. In DNA form, the CDR3 reads TGCGCCACTACAGAGCCTGGCAATCAGCCCCAGCATTTT. Translated: CATTEPGNQPQHF.

The count of this clone is one. CDR3 DNA: TGTGCCAGCAGTTTCGGGACTAGCAATGAGCAGTTCTTC. This gives the protein CASSFGTSNEQFF. J is TRBJ2-1 and V is TRBV12-3 or TRBV12-4; TRBD2 agrees at 8 bases. V shed 3 bases and J 6 bases; nucleotides not matched to a gene: 1. CDR3 length: 13 amino acids.

CDR3 residues: CASSKPGQHSNQPQHF. The CDR3 bases are TGTGCCAGCAGCAAGCCGGGACAACACAGCAATCAGCCCCAGCATTTT. V usage is TRBV21-1 and J usage is TRBJ1-5; TRBD1 was called by the table and not checked on the DNA. TRBV21-1 is designated a pseudogene. This CDR3 is 16 amino acids long.

The chain recombines TRBV5-1 with TRBJ1-4, with 10 bases aligning to TRBD1. This CDR3 is 15 amino acids long. V shed 1 base and J 7 bases; nucleotides not matched to a gene: 4. Germline V gene lookup returns CDR1 SGHRS and CDR2 YFSETQ. CDR3 protein: CASSLSGTGAEKLFF. In DNA form, the CDR3 reads TGCGCCAGCAGCTTGTCCGGGACAGGGGCTGAAAAACTGTTTTTT.

This clone occurred many times. The rearrangement uses TRBV6-6 and TRBJ1-2, with 7 bases lining up with TRBD1. The trim removed 4 bases at V and 5 bases at J, leaving 10 bases unmatched. The CDR3 is 15 amino acids. Germline loops: CDR1 MNHNY, CDR2 SVGAGI (reference sequence). CDR3 bases: TGTGCCAGCAGTTCCCCAGGGGGTAAAGGATATGGCTACACCTTC. This translates into CASSSPGGKGYGYTF.

This chain connects TRBV5-4 to TRBJ1-2; D call uncertain. There are 14 residues in the CDR3. CDR1 and CDR2 (germline): SGHNT, YYREEE (reference sequence). Trimming removed 4 bases at V and 4 bases at J, with 14 bases between. CDR3 sequence: CASSRPGMTYGYTF. CDR3 coding DNA: TGTGCCAGCAGCCGACCCGGGATGACCTATGGCTACACCTTC.

This chain uses TRBV7-2 with TRBJ2-1; D possibly corresponds to TRBD2 (6 bases). The germline V gene encodes CDR1 SGHTA and CDR2 FQGNSA. This CDR3 comprises 16 residues. V was pared by 2 bases and J by 5 bases, with 16 bases between. The CDR3 nucleotides read TGTGCCAGCAGCTTATTTGGGGAGGCAATAAACAATGAGCAGTTCTTC. This sequence encodes CASSLFGEAINNEQFF.

The chain joins TRBV7-9 to TRBJ1-1, with unresolved D. CDR1 and CDR2 from the germline V gene are SEHNR and FQNEAQ (reference sequence). V lost 6 bases and J 6 bases, leaving 11 bases between the germline ends. This CDR3 contains 12 residues. CDR3 DNA: TGTGCCAGCAGTATTGAGGAGCCTGAAGCTTTCTTT. Protein: CASSIEEPEAFF.

The chain uses TRBV11-1 and TRBJ2-5, with 9 positions matching TRBD2. Trimming at V came to 1 base and at J to 5 bases, leaving 8 bases not matched to a gene. CDR1 and CDR2 from the germline V gene are SGHAT and FQDESV (reference sequence). CDR3 length: 16 amino acids. Here the CDR3 DNA reads TGTGCCAGCAGCTTAGGACTGCGGGAGGGCGGGGAGACCCAGTACTTC. Translating gives CASSLGLREGGETQYF.

The chain links TRBV6-1 to TRBJ1-4, with TRBD1 identical over 8 bases. The CDR3 sequence is 16 residues long. CDR1 MNHNS and CDR2 SASEGT come from the germline V gene. V dropped 2 bases and J dropped 8; count of bases not matched to a gene: 10. CDR3 coding DNA: TGTGCCAGCAGTGAAAATCGAGGACAGGGTATGGAAAAACTGTTTTTT. Amino acids: CASSENRGQGMEKLFF.

This clone occurred a few times. The chain employs TRBV6-1 and TRBJ1-3, with TRBD1 as a possible D gene (6 bases). Germline-derived CDR1 and CDR2 are MNHNS and SASEGT. The CDR3 length is 15 residues. Trimming left V 1 base short and J 2 bases short, with 9 bases between. The CDR3 DNA is TGTGCCAGCAGTGAAGTAGGGGGTACTGGAAACACCATATATTTT. This codes for CASSEVGGTGNTIYF.

As regards this clone: Other DNA sequences in the same sample also yield this CDR3. The chain joins TRBV19 to TRBJ1-2; D is undetermined. V was cut by 3 bases and J by 3 bases, with 11 bases left in between. There are 14 residues in the CDR3. The germline gives CDR1 LNHDA, CDR2 SQIVND (reference sequence). Here the CDR3 reads CASSIVRLDYGYTF. CDR3 DNA sequence: TGTGCCAGTAGTATCGTCAGGCTTGACTATGGCTACACCTTC.

The chain uses TRBV30 and TRBJ1-5; TRBD1 matches at 9 bases. CDR3 length equals 15 residues. Germline V gene sequence: CDR1 GTSNPN, CDR2 SVGIG (reference sequence). J gave up 6 bases and V 2 bases, and 8 bases lay outside the gene matches. The CDR3 DNA sequence: TGTGCCTGGAGTATTGGACAGGGGCGACGTCAGCCCCAGCATTTT. Protein product: CAWSIGQGRRQPQHF. The whole variable domain, remainder taken from reference TRBV30 and TRBJ1-5, is SQTIHQWPATLVQPVGSPLSLECTVEGTSNPNLYWYRQAAGRGLQLLFYSVGIGQISSEVPQNLSASRPQDRQFILSSKKLLLSDSGFYLCAWSIGQGRRQPQHFGDGTRLSIL.

The chain recombines TRBV7-9 with TRBJ2-7; TRBD2 aligns across 11 bases. Germline assignment: CDR1 SEHNR and CDR2 FQNEAQ (reference sequence). The CDR3 totals 15 residues. Germline trimming cut 1 base from V and 5 bases from J; bases unmatched to any gene: 4. CDR3 protein: CASSLDTSGRDEQYF. CDR3 coding DNA: TGTGCCAGCAGCTTAGACACTAGCGGGAGAGACGAGCAGTACTTC.

The CDR3 nucleotides read TGCGCCAGCAGCCTTATCCCCACTAGCGGGATACAGACCCAGTACTTC. It encodes CASSLIPTSGIQTQYF. The chain is built from TRBV5-1 and TRBJ2-5, with 10 bases fitting TRBD2. Germline assignment: CDR1 SGHRS and CDR2 YFSETQ. This CDR3 region has 16 residues. Trimming took 4 bases from V and 6 from J; bases not matched to a gene: 12.

There are a few counts of this clone. J is TRBJ1-4 and V is TRBV7-9; the D gene is possibly TRBD1 (6 bases). From germline, CDR1 is SEHNR and CDR2 FQNEAQ (reference sequence). This CDR3 region has 15 residues. The V and J ends lost 5 bases and 7 bases respectively, with 17 bases between them. The CDR3 here is CASSPLGALGEKLFF. In DNA, the CDR3 is TGTGCCAGCAGCCCCTTGGGGGCCCTAGGTGAAAAACTGTTTTTT.

V and J are TRBV9 and TRBJ1-5, with D perhaps matching TRBD1 (6 bases). Deletions cut 6 bases from V and 10 bases from J, with 17 bases between. The CDR3 spans 13 residues. Germline V CDR1 and CDR2: SGDLS, YYNGEE. The CDR3 nucleotides read TGTGCCAGCACCTCAGGGGCCGGAGGACCCCAGCATTTT. Amino acid sequence: CASTSGAGGPQHF. Full variable domain (outside the CDR3, taken from reference TRBV9 and TRBJ1-5): DSGVTQTPKHLITATGQRVTLRCSPRSGDLSVYWYQQSLDQGLQFLIQYYNGEERAKGNILERFSAQQFPDLHSELNLSSLELGDSALYFCASTSGAGGPQHFGDGTRLSIL.

This chain links TRBV15 with TRBJ2-1, with 10 bases that match TRBD1. The CDR3 runs to 15 residues. CDR1 LNHNV and CDR2 YYDKDF come from the germline V gene (reference sequence). The J segment lost 5 bases and the V segment lost 1 base, leaving 2 bases of the junction unmatched. CDR3 sequence: CATSRVGTGDNEQFF. As DNA, the CDR3 is TGTGCCACCAGCAGAGTTGGGACAGGGGACAATGAGCAGTTCTTC.

This clone appeared a single time. V and J are TRBV30 and TRBJ2-3; D may be TRBD2 (6 bases). The germline CDR1 and CDR2 sequences are GTSNPN and SVGIG (reference sequence). V was pared by 1 base and J by 1 base, with 15 bases between. This CDR3 is 16 amino acids long. CDR3 in DNA: TGTGCCTGGAGTGGGGTGACTAGAATCGGCACAGATACGCAGTATTTT. Protein product: CAWSGVTRIGTDTQYF.

The chain links TRBV11-3 to TRBJ2-1; possibly TRBD2 for D (6 bases). V shed 3 bases and J shed 3 bases, with 12 bases lying between them. CDR1 SGHNT and CDR2 YENEEA come from the germline V gene. This CDR3 has 15 amino acids. CDR3 DNA: TGTGCCAGCAGCTTTTACCTAGCGAGCTACAATGAGCAGTTCTTC. Translation gives CASSFYLASYNEQFF.

Remarks on this clone: The same CDR3 arises from other DNA sequences in this sample as well. The chain combines TRBV7-9 with TRBJ1-4, with 10 bases lining up with TRBD1. CDR3 length: 14 residues. V lost 5 bases to trimming and J lost 5 bases; unmatched junction nucleotides: 2. In germline, CDR1 is SEHNR, CDR2 FQNEAQ (reference sequence). The CDR3 nucleotides are TGTGCCAGCAGCCTGGGACAGGGGAATGAAAAACTGTTTTTT. Translating it yields CASSLGQGNEKLFF. Filled out from reference TRBV7-9 and TRBJ1-4, the complete variable domain reads DTGVSQNPRHKITKRGQNVTFRCDPISEHNRLYWYRQTLGQGPEFLTYFQNEAQLEKSRLLSDRFSAERPKGSFSTLEIQRTEQGDSAMYLCASSLGQGNEKLFFGSGTQLSVL.

The J gene is TRBJ1-1, the V gene TRBV19; D ambiguous. The length of the CDR3 is 14 residues. Germline CDR1 reads LNHDA; CDR2 reads SQIVND (reference sequence). V was shortened by 9 bases and J by 3 bases, with 17 bases between the two germline ends. The CDR3 sequence is CARIDEPRDTEAFF. Written as DNA, the CDR3 is TGTGCCAGAATCGACGAGCCACGGGACACTGAAGCTTTCTTT.